A selection of T cell receptor beta chains follows, all from one sample in a study of cytomegalovirus exposure and HLA in healthy donors. TCRdb's copy holds only in-frame clones and misses some; the assay was immunoSEQ multiplex PCR. The repertoire holds fewer than 45,000 clones, with 75% to 85% as singletons. Sequenced sample: PBMCs. The receptors were sampled from a male donor in good health and CMV-seronegative. Both conserved end residues are part of each CDR3. Each record gives: clone size, D gene, V gene, J gene, CDR3 protein, CDR3 DNA. The D gene is left open where the match is weak. Size is stated for part of the rows, as once, few or many counts, or as a class when the clone is expanded.

>.|TRBD1|TRBV10-3|TRBJ1-1
CAIRGQGNTEAFF
TGTGCCATCAGGGGACAGGGGAACACTGAAGCTTTCTTT
>.|.|TRBV5-1|TRBJ1-1
CASSWAGEGTEAFF
TGCGCCAGCAGCTGGGCGGGAGAGGGCACTGAAGCTTTCTTT
>.|.|TRBV18|TRBJ2-7
CASSRASGYEQYF
TGTGCCAGCTCACGGGCCTCTGGTTACGAGCAGTACTTC
>.|TRBD2|TRBV5-4|TRBJ2-5
CASSRLAGLGQTQYF
TGTGCCAGCAGCCGACTAGCGGGTCTCGGCCAGACCCAGTACTTC
>.|.|TRBV7-2|TRBJ2-4
CASSLLDIQYF
TGTGCCAGCAGCCTATTAGACATTCAGTACTTC
>.|TRBD1|TRBV5-1|TRBJ2-3
CASTGGSADTQYF
TGCGCCAGTACAGGGGGGTCGGCAGATACGCAGTATTTT
>.|.|TRBV10-3|TRBJ1-1
CAISGKTDPNTEAFF
TGTGCCATCAGTGGTAAGACAGATCCGAACACTGAAGCTTTCTTT
>.|.|TRBV25-1|TRBJ2-2
CASSPSDGDTGELFF
TGTGCCAGCAGTCCCTCCGACGGGGACACCGGGGAGCTGTTTTTT
>.|.|TRBV30|TRBJ1-2
CAWSVQGGTGYTF
TGTGCCTGGAGTGTACAGGGAGGGACCGGCTACACCTTC
>once|.|TRBV18|TRBJ2-5
CASSPRAPQAQETQYF
TGTGCCAGCTCACCACGGGCGCCTCAGGCACAAGAGACCCAGTACTTC
>once|.|TRBV11-1|TRBJ1-2
CASSPGGTPGYTF
TGTGCCAGCAGCCCGGGTGGGACTCCCGGCTACACCTTC
>few|.|TRBV6-5|TRBJ2-7
CASARPGGSQFSYYF
TGTGCCTCAGCAAGGCCCGGAGGCAGCCAGTTCTCCTACTACTTC
>.|.|TRBV14|TRBJ1-3
CASRFGGTGNTIYF
TGTGCCAGCAGGTTTGGGGGGACTGGAAACACCATATATTTT
>.|.|TRBV6-1|TRBJ1-1
CASRGQGMNTEAFF
TGTGCCAGCAGGGGCCAGGGCATGAACACTGAAGCTTTCTTT
>.|.|TRBV7-7|TRBJ2-1
CASSLGAGTRDEQFF
TGTGCTAGCAGCTTAGGTGCGGGGACCCGGGATGAGCAGTTCTTC
>.|.|TRBV19|TRBJ2-5
CASRGSQETQYF
TGTGCCAGTAGGGGCAGCCAAGAGACCCAGTACTTC
>.|.|TRBV5-1|TRBJ2-2
CASSRDNTNTGELFF
TGCGCCAGCAGTCGGGACAACACGAACACCGGGGAGCTGTTTTTT
>.|.|TRBV7-9|TRBJ2-7
CASSLKTGYEQYF
TGTGCCAGCAGCTTAAAGACAGGCTACGAGCAGTACTTC
>few|.|TRBV30|TRBJ1-6
CAWILEGGSPLHF
TGTGCCTGGATATTGGAAGGGGGTTCACCCCTCCACTTT
>.|TRBD1|TRBV5-5|TRBJ1-1
CASSRGQGGFTEAFF
TGTGCCAGCAGCCGGGGACAGGGAGGTTTTACTGAAGCTTTCTTT
>.|TRBD1|TRBV7-9|TRBJ1-4
CASSTTGREEKLFF
TGTGCCAGCAGCACGACAGGGAGAGAAGAAAAACTGTTTTTT
>.|TRBD1|TRBV6-4|TRBJ1-6
CASSEGQAGNSPLHF
TGTGCCAGCAGTGAAGGACAGGCTGGGAATTCACCCCTCCACTTT
>.|TRBD1|TRBV13|TRBJ2-5
CASSRPGQEEETQYF
TGTGCCAGCAGTCGACCGGGACAGGAGGAAGAGACCCAGTACTTC
>.|.|TRBV19|TRBJ1-4
CASNPMGGAEKLFF
TGTGCCAGCAACCCGATGGGAGGTGCCGAAAAACTGTTTTTT
>.|.|TRBV6-5|TRBJ1-4
CASSPDSATNEKLFF
TGTGCCAGCAGTCCAGACAGTGCAACTAATGAAAAACTGTTTTTT
>.|TRBD1|TRBV4-1|TRBJ2-2
CASSHLTRGRRAGELFF
TGCGCCAGCAGCCATCTAACCAGGGGGCGCCGGGCCGGGGAGCTGTTTTTT
>.|TRBD2|TRBV4-2|TRBJ2-2
CASSHHLAGANTGELFF
TGTGCCAGCAGCCATCACCTAGCGGGGGCCAACACCGGGGAGCTGTTTTTT
>.|TRBD1|TRBV5-1|TRBJ2-5
CASSLGGTQETQYF
TGCGCCAGCAGCCTAGGGGGCACCCAAGAGACCCAGTACTTC
>.|.|TRBV7-3|TRBJ2-1
CASSLAPTGSGANEQFF
TGTGCCAGCAGCTTAGCCCCAACAGGGAGTGGTGCGAATGAGCAGTTCTTC
>few|TRBD1|TRBV30|TRBJ2-7
CAWSEGTDVSYEQYF
TGTGCCTGGAGTGAAGGGACAGACGTTTCCTACGAGCAGTACTTC
>once|TRBD1|TRBV27|TRBJ1-3
CASSLTGPFSGNTIYF
TGTGCCAGCAGTTTGACAGGGCCATTCTCTGGAAACACCATATATTTT
>.|.|TRBV6-6|TRBJ1-1
CASTSRPGVGTEAFF
TGTGCCAGCACCTCCAGGCCGGGGGTAGGCACTGAAGCTTTCTTT
>.|.|TRBV5-6|TRBJ1-2
CASSLGQLSNYGYTF
TGTGCCAGCAGCTTGGGTCAGTTATCTAACTATGGCTACACCTTC
>.|.|TRBV5-6|TRBJ1-2
CASSPEIQGISVYGYTF
TGTGCCAGCAGTCCGGAGATACAGGGAATTAGTGTTTATGGCTACACCTTC
>.|TRBD2|TRBV29-1|TRBJ2-7
CSVSGTSGSFYEQYF
TGCAGCGTTTCGGGGACTAGCGGGAGCTTTTACGAGCAGTACTTC
>once|.|TRBV7-3|TRBJ2-5
CASSSGDLKTQYF
TGTGCCAGCAGCTCGGGGGATTTGAAGACCCAGTACTTC
>few|TRBD1|TRBV7-9|TRBJ2-5
CASSLATGGGETQYF
TGTGCCAGCAGCTTAGCAACAGGGGGCGGAGAGACCCAGTACTTC
>.|.|TRBV28|TRBJ1-5
CASSLTRGADNQPQHF
TGTGCCAGCAGTTTGACGCGGGGGGCGGACAATCAGCCCCAGCATTTT
>.|TRBD1|TRBV5-1|TRBJ1-4
CASSPTGFNEKLFF
TGCGCCAGCAGCCCGACAGGGTTTAATGAAAAACTGTTTTTT
>.|.|TRBV27|TRBJ1-3
CASRQVNRDTIYF
TGTGCCAGTCGACAGGTGAATCGGGACACCATATATTTT
>once|.|TRBV5-4|TRBJ1-6
CASSSPDSHNSPLHF
TGTGCCAGCAGCTCCCCGGACAGCCATAATTCACCCCTCCACTTT
>few|TRBD1|TRBV7-3|TRBJ1-1
CASSPDRGYTEAFF
TGTGCCAGCAGCCCGGACAGGGGATACACTGAAGCTTTCTTT
>once|.|TRBV18|TRBJ1-1
CASSPEMNTEAFF
TGTGCCAGCTCACCCGAGATGAACACTGAAGCTTTCTTT
>.|.|TRBV5-1|TRBJ1-1
CASSSPSVLNTEAFF
TGCGCCAGCAGCTCCCCGTCGGTGTTGAACACTGAAGCTTTCTTT
>.|.|TRBV25-1|TRBJ2-7
CASSEHSYEQYF
TGTGCCAGCAGTGAACACTCCTACGAGCAGTACTTC
>.|.|TRBV5-5|TRBJ1-1
CASSFLAGDTEAFF
TGTGCCAGCAGCTTTCTCGCGGGAGACACTGAAGCTTTCTTT
>.|.|TRBV5-4|TRBJ1-2
CASSLDGQNKLGYTF
TGTGCCAGCAGCTTGGACGGACAGAATAAGTTGGGCTACACCTTC
>.|.|TRBV27|TRBJ1-4
CASSSGATNEKLFF
TGTGCCAGCAGTTCGGGAGCAACTAATGAAAAACTGTTTTTT
>.|.|TRBV5-6|TRBJ1-2
CASSLLLSGSEDGYTF
TGTGCCAGCAGCTTGTTGTTATCGGGTTCTGAGGATGGCTACACCTTC
>.|TRBD1|TRBV5-6|TRBJ1-2
CASSFWDRVAYGYTF
TGTGCCAGCAGCTTTTGGGACAGGGTTGCCTATGGCTACACCTTC
>.|.|TRBV30|TRBJ1-1
CAGQLRGSTEAFF
TGTGCCGGGCAACTCAGGGGATCCACTGAAGCTTTCTTT
>.|TRBD2|TRBV10-3|TRBJ2-3
CAISVSGGLDTQYF
TGTGCCATCAGTGTGAGCGGGGGCTTAGATACGCAGTATTTT
>.|TRBD1|TRBV5-1|TRBJ1-3
CASSLDHRGQGARGNTIYF
TGCGCCAGCAGCTTGGACCACCGCGGACAGGGAGCGAGAGGAAACACCATATATTTT
>.|TRBD2|TRBV13|TRBJ2-3
CASSFTSGIRSTDTQYF
TGTGCCAGCAGCTTTACTAGCGGGATTAGAAGCACAGATACGCAGTATTTT
>.|TRBD2|TRBV4-1|TRBJ2-3
CASSSTRLAGDYVDTQYF
TGCGCCAGCAGCTCTACTCGACTAGCGGGAGATTATGTAGATACGCAGTATTTT
>few|TRBD1|TRBV19|TRBJ1-2
CASKEQGVSNYGYTF
TGTGCCAGTAAAGAACAGGGGGTGTCTAACTATGGCTACACCTTC
>.|TRBD2|TRBV30|TRBJ2-3
CAWGLAAPRGNTQYF
TGTGCCTGGGGACTAGCGGCCCCCCGGGGAAATACGCAGTATTTT
>.|TRBD1|TRBV30|TRBJ2-2
CAWSAGRTGGLTGELFF
TGTGCCTGGAGTGCCGGAAGGACAGGGGGCCTCACCGGGGAGCTGTTTTTT
>few|.|TRBV30|TRBJ1-6
CAWSVGGEGNSPLHF
TGTGCCTGGAGTGTAGGGGGAGAAGGTAATTCACCCCTCCACTTT
>.|TRBD2|TRBV30|TRBJ2-1
CASTLAGNYNEQFF
TGTGCCTCCACCCTAGCGGGGAACTACAATGAGCAGTTCTTC